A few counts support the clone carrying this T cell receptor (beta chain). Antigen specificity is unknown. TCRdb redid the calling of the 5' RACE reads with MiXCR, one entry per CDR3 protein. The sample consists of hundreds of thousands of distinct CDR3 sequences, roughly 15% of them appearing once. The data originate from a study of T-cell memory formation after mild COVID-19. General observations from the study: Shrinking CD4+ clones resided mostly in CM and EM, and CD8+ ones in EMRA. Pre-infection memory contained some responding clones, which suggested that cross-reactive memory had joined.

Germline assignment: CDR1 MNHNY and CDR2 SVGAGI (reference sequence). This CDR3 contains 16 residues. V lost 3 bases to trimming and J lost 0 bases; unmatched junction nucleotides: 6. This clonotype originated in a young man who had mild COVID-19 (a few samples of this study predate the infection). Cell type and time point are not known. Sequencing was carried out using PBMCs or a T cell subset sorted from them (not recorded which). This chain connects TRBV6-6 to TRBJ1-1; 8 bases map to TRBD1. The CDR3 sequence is CASSYWDRPMNTEAFF. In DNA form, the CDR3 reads TGTGCCAGCAGTTATTGGGACAGGCCGATGAACACTGAAGCTTTCTTT.